The present entry profiles one T cell receptor beta chain with its context. It lacks a known antigen. No base-level quality is on record; no much larger clone is a single base apart. This record belongs to a study of blood T cell repertoires in COVID-19 (TCRdb year 2020). As for the study more broadly: The collaborator samples originated in the United States, Italy and Spain and spanned the acute and convalescent phases of COVID-19. The material from the prospective study consisted of cDNA or gDNA derived from T cells, B-cell-depleted T cells, or PBMCs. Subjects who had been exposed to COVID-19, were actively infected with it, or had recovered from it provided the deeply sampled blood TCRbeta repertoires that made up the dataset. The repertoires were released in a freely available public database intended as a resource for research on the immune response to SARS-CoV-2. Samples came from the ongoing ImmuneRACE study (first 160 participants) plus 1,254 subjects from 6 global collaborators. The sample metadata nearly always contained a de-identified subject ID, COVID-19 status, age in years and sex. Where available, HLA class I and class II types were obtained from metadata supplied by the sample provider rather than from assay-based typing. General conclusions and limits of the study: The quantity of clinical and demographic metadata differed by source and by participant and was supplied without curation.

Trimming accounts for 2 bases at V and 5 bases at J, while the number of junction bases matched to no gene is 6. CDR1 LGHDT and CDR2 YNNKEL were looked up in the germline V gene (reference sequence). The cysteine opens and the phenylalanine closes a CDR3 of 16 amino acids. Solely the CDR3 DNA is kept, with 48 bases framed from the first base. TCRbeta CDR3 regions were amplified from genomic DNA by means of the immunoSEQ Assay, a bias-controlled multiplex PCR. Regarding the original processing steps: The number of nucleated cells in each sample was estimated from the amplification of reference gene primers within the assay. Sequence reads were collapsed and filtered to measure the absolute abundance of every unique TCRbeta CDR3 rearrangement. Productive Simpson clonality was computed per sample as the square root of Simpson's diversity index over productive rearrangements. TCRdb obtained this table from immuneACCESS and retained in-frame rearrangements with V and J assigned. These tables miss some clones; where compared with another copy, unresolved V genes account for less than half of the shortfall, and the remainder is unexplained. V and J calls and clone size follow that table, whereas D and trimming were derived from the DNA. A total of about 150,000 clones appear in this sample, 85% of them only once. The top ten clones comprise 6.2% of the sample.

Enrolling through a virtual design, the prospective study's participants ranged in age from roughly 18 to 89 years and lived across roughly 24 United States geographic areas. To assign participants to cohorts, the prospective study relied on clinical history that participants themselves reported in a screening survey and a study questionnaire. Recovered participants in ImmuneRACE Cohort 3 were defined as having two consecutive negative NP/OP PCR tests, clearance from a healthcare professional, or resolution of symptoms. Each participant in the prospective study had whole blood, serum and a nasopharyngeal or oropharyngeal swab collected by mobile phlebotomists. Over an approximately two-month period, participants in the prospective study had the option of providing additional blood draws and questionnaires. Blood samples from the prospective study were shipped frozen or at room temperature prior to DNA extraction.

The sequence links TRBV3-1 (or the pseudogene TRBV3-2) to TRBJ2-5, with 12 middle bases fitting TRBD2. The sample taken for sequencing was PBMCs or T cells enriched from blood (not recorded which). This TCR was sampled from a woman in her thirties or forties who had recovered from COVID-19. The CDR3 in this case is CASSQRLAGAGETQYF. The nucleotide sequence reads as follows: TGTGCCAGCAGCCAACGACTAGCGGGAGCGGGGGAGACCCAGTACTTC.